The T cell receptor (beta chain) described here comes from a study of blood T cell repertoires in COVID-19. Background on the study: Italy, Spain and the United States were the sources of the convalescent and acute COVID-19 samples. From T cells, B-cell-depleted T cells, or PBMCs came the material, which was cDNA or gDNA.

Methods used by the authors: Cell counts per sample came from amplifying reference gene primers. The assay was immunoSEQ multiplex PCR, and TCRdb's table has in-frame clones only and misses some. The DNA was the basis for D and trimming; V, J and clone size are from that table. The data show some 100,000 clones, 80% to 90% seen once. The J segment lost 6 bases and the V segment lost 4 bases, leaving 3 bases of the junction unmatched. The CDR3 consists of 15 residues. The germline V gene has CDR1 SGHAT and CDR2 FQDESV (reference sequence). The specimen sequenced was peripheral blood. The sequence was collected from a human donor in a cohort sampled during active COVID-19. J is TRBJ2-2 and V is TRBV11-1; TRBD1 aligns across 12 bases. CDR3 protein: CASSSGQGAPGELFF. The CDR3 DNA reads TGTGCCAGCAGCTCGGGACAGGGGGCTCCCGGGGAGCTGTTTTTT. Using reference TRBV11-1 and TRBJ2-2 for the parts outside the CDR3, the full variable domain is EAEVAQSPRYKITEKSQAVAFWCDPISGHATLYWYRQILGQGPELLVQFQDESVVDDSQLPKDRFSAERLKGVDSTLKIQPAELGDSAMYLCASSSGQGAPGELFFGEGSRLTVL.